The sequence of this T cell receptor (beta chain) was determined in a study of CD8+ T cells in alopecia areata. Noted treatment: oral pan-JAK inhibitor, 5-10 mg twice daily. Lesional scalp punch biopsies and peripheral blood were collected from alopecia areata patients. General study findings and limits: The treated group had a single nonresponder, limiting CD8+ expansion-response conclusions.

The CDR3 has 17 residues. V lost 3 bases, J lost 0 bases, and 17 bases lay in between. CDR1 is MGHDK, CDR2 SYGVNS, per germline. cDNA serving as the sequencing template came from extracted, reverse transcribed RNA. TCRdb's table, derived via immunoSEQ multiplex PCR, lists solely in-frame clones and lacks some. The sample lists about 190,000 clones, about three fifths occurring once. About this clone itself: The antigen is undetermined.

V usage is TRBV25-1 and J usage is TRBJ1-1; a weak D match, TRBD1 (6 bases). Sequences were derived from CD8+ T cells sorted from blood, sampled at week 24, from a patient treated with tofacitinib. The receptor comes from a human donor with alopecia areata. The CDR3, as DNA: TGTGCCAGCAGTGATGTGAGGGGAAAGGGGGTGAACACTGAAGCTTTCTTT. Residues: CASSDVRGKGVNTEAFF.